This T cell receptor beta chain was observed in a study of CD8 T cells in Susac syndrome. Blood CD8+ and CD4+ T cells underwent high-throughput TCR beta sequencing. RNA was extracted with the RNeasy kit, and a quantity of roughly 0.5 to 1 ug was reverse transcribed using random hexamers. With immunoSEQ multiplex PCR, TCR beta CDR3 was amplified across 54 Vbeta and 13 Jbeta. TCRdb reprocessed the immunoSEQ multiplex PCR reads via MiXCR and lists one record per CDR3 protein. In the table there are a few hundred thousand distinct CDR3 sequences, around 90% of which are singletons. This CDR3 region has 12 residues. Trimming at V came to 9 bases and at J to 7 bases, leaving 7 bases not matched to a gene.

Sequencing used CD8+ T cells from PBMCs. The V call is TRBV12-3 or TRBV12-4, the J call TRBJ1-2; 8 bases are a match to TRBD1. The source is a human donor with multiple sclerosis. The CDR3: CASLQGASGYTF. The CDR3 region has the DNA TGTGCCAGTCTTCAGGGGGCAAGTGGCTACACCTTC.